The clone carrying this TCR beta chain was detected only a few times. This entry is derived from a study of blood T cell repertoires in COVID-19. Study-wide context: PBMCs, B-cell-depleted T cells, or T cells were the source of the cDNA or gDNA that made up the material.

In the original workflow: Amplification of reference gene primers was used by the study to estimate nucleated cell counts. Only in-frame clones appear in the TCRdb table, and some are missing; sequencing was by immunoSEQ multiplex PCR. Clone size and V and J calls were adopted from that table, with D and trimming inferred from the DNA. The sample yields roughly 290,000 clones, more than 80% seen once. The germline V gene encodes CDR1 SNHLY and CDR2 FYNNEI. Trimming shortened V by 6 bases and J by 9 bases, and 15 bases separated the two germline ends. The length of the CDR3 is 13 residues. Patients at the Seattle site were enrolled during active infection and followed longitudinally.

The sequence was obtained from a woman aged 25 to 39 with COVID-19, enrolled during active disease. The chain is built from TRBV2 and TRBJ1-5; unclear D gene. The sequenced sample was peripheral blood. The CDR3 nucleotides are TGTGCCAGCAGGGGAGGGAGGAACCCGCCCCAGCATTTT. This gives the protein CASRGGRNPPQHF.